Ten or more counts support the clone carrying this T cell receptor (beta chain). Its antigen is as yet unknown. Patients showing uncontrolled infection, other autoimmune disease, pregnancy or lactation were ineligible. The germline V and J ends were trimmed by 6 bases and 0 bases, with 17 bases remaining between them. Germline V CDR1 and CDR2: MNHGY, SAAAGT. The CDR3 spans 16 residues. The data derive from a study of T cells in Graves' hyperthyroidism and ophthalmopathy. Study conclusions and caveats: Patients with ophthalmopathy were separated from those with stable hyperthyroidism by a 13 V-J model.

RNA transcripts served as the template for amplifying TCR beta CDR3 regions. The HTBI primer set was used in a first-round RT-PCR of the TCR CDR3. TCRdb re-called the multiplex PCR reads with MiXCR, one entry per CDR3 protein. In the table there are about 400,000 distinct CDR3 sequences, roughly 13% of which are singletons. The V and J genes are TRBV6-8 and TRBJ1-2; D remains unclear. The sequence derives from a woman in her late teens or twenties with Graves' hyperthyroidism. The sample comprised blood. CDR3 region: CASSSGPLASNYGYTF. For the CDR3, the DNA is TGTGCCAGCAGCTCGGGTCCTCTAGCTTCTAACTATGGCTACACCTTC.